This T cell receptor (beta chain) emerged from a study of cytomegalovirus exposure and HLA in healthy donors. The PCR employed 60 Vbeta primers together with 13 Jbeta primers. Clones were read by immunoSEQ multiplex PCR, and TCRdb kept only the in-frame ones, dropping some. The sample has about 150,000 clones, approximately 80% seen once; the top ten hold about 6%. Trimming at V came to 6 bases and at J to 6 bases, leaving 8 bases not matched to a gene. There are 15 residues in the CDR3. Germline CDR1 reads MNHEY; CDR2 reads SMNVEV (reference sequence). Whole-study findings and limits: Later analysis suggested most CMV-associated TCR beta chains were HLA-restricted. Among donors in an Asian-associated ancestry cluster, a later analysis reportedly found fewer N-insertions than the approximately 700-donor mean. Follow-up analysis later connected one missense variant in DCLRE1C with trimming of TCR beta V- and J-genes.

Turning to this clone: Antigen unknown.

Material for sequencing was PBMCs. This sequence joins TRBV27 and TRBJ2-2; TRBD1 matches 9 bases. The source is a man aged 45 to 65 in good health and CMV-seropositive. The CDR3 DNA sequence: TGTGCCAGCAGGCGACAGGGGGTCGTGGCCGGGGAGCTGTTTTTT. Its translation is CASRRQGVVAGELFF.